A single sample gave rise to the 28 T cell receptor beta chains below, sequenced in a study of shared clonotypes between healthy human individuals. Clones were sequenced by immunoSEQ multiplex PCR, and TCRdb holds only the in-frame ones, with some missing. The repertoire holds about 120,000 clones, with under 70% as singletons. Sequencing was done on a sample of memory CD8+ T cells sorted from blood. Subset described: CD45RO+ cells pooled with CCR7-negative TemRA cells. Every receptor here comes from a woman in her twenties or thirties in good health.

The chain's CDR3 is CSVSDSRTGELFF. The CDR3 DNA reads as TGCAGCGTCAGCGACAGCCGCACCGGGGAGCTGTTTTTT. The rearrangement joins TRBV29-1 to TRBJ2-2; D might be TRBD1 (5 bases). Germline assignment: CDR1 SQVTM and CDR2 ANQGSEA. V lost 6 bases and J 4 bases, leaving 12 bases between the germline ends. This CDR3 spans 13 amino acids.

The V and J genes are TRBV5-1 and TRBJ2-2; D assignment may be TRBD1 or TRBD2 (7 bases each). The CDR3 spans 15 residues. The germline V gene has CDR1 SGHRS and CDR2 YFSETQ. Trimming removed 5 bases at V and 6 bases at J, with 17 bases between. DNA of the CDR3: TGCGCCAGCAGGCTCAGGGGGGGCGAGGCCGGGGAGCTGTTTTTT. Its protein is CASRLRGGEAGELFF. The full variable domain, in which reference TRBV5-1 and TRBJ2-2 provide the parts outside the CDR3, is KAGVTQTPRYLIKTRGQQVTLSCSPISGHRSVSWYQQTPGQGLQFLFEYFSETQRNKGNFPGRFSGRQFSNSRSEMNVSTLELGDSALYLCASRLRGGEAGELFFGEGSRLTVL.

V usage is TRBV25-1 and J usage is TRBJ2-1; D possibly corresponds to TRBD2 (5 bases). The CDR3 loop spans 15 amino acids. Trimming removed 4 bases from V and 0 bases from J, with 10 bases in between. The germline CDR1 and CDR2 sequences are MGHDK and SYGVNS. CDR3 DNA sequence: TGTGCCAGCAGTGGGACTGAGAGCTCCTACAATGAGCAGTTCTTC. It codes for CASSGTESSYNEQFF.

The chain recombines TRBV9 with TRBJ2-3; D gene uncertain. The CDR3 consists of 11 residues. Germline V gives CDR1 SGDLS, CDR2 YYNGEE. Trimming took off 7 bases at V and 5 bases at J, with 8 bases between the two ends. In DNA form, the CDR3 reads TGTGCCAGCCGCGCATTAGATACGCAGTATTTT. This sequence encodes CASRALDTQYF.

The chain joins TRBV29-1 to TRBJ2-2; 11 positions agree with TRBD1. In germline, CDR1 is SQVTM, CDR2 ANQGSEA. V lost 1 base to trimming and J lost 1 base; unmatched junction nucleotides: 8. The CDR3 loop spans 18 amino acids. CDR3 coding DNA: TGCAGCGTTGAAGTGGGACAGGGGGAAATCAGGAACACCGGGGAGCTGTTTTTT. Amino acids: CSVEVGQGEIRNTGELFF.

This clone was observed many times. This chain connects TRBV25-1 to TRBJ2-7; the D is unclear. Germline V lookup: CDR1 MGHDK, CDR2 SYGVNS. V was shortened by 3 bases and J by 3 bases, with 3 bases between the two germline ends. The CDR3 length is 11 residues. The CDR3 DNA sequence: TGTGCCAGCAGTGACAACTACGAGCAGTACTTC. Translation gives CASSDNYEQYF.

This chain joins TRBV27 and TRBJ2-7, with TRBD2 matching 8 bases. CDR3 size: 13 residues. The germline V gene has CDR1 MNHEY and CDR2 SMNVEV (reference sequence). V lost 5 bases to trimming and J lost 7 bases; unmatched junction nucleotides: 7. The CDR3 reads CASSPRGGWEQYF. The CDR3 bases are TGTGCCAGCAGTCCCCGGGGGGGTTGGGAGCAGTACTTC.

This clone was recorded many times. The genes are TRBV10-1 and TRBJ2-7; 7 positions agree with TRBD2. CDR3 length: 18 amino acids. From germline, CDR1 is WNHNN and CDR2 SYGVQD (reference sequence). V was pared by 1 base and J by 2 bases, with 14 bases of the junction left unmatched. The CDR3 DNA sequence: TGCGCCAGCAGTGAGTACGGCGGGGTAGCGGGCCCTACCTACGAGCAGTACTTC. Its translation: CASSEYGGVAGPTYEQYF.

This clone was picked up a small number of times. The chain carries TRBV27 and TRBJ2-1; 7 nucleotides align to TRBD2. J gave up 0 bases and V 5 bases, and 10 bases lay outside the gene matches. Germline CDR1 is MNHEY and CDR2 is SMNVEV (reference sequence). The CDR3 loop spans 17 amino acids. The CDR3 region has the DNA TGTGCCAGCAGTCACGGAGCGGGAATAAGCTCCTACAATGAGCAGTTCTTC. It translates to CASSHGAGISSYNEQFF.

CDR3 sequence (DNA): TGTGCCAGCAGTGGAACGTCAGGACAGGGGGCGCGTCAGCCCCAGCATTTT. It codes for CASSGTSGQGARQPQHF. The chain combines TRBV2 with TRBJ1-5, with 11 bases aligning to TRBD1. CDR1 is SNHLY, CDR2 FYNNEI, per germline. This CDR3 contains 17 residues. With V trimmed by 4 bases and J by 6 bases, 11 bases remained unmatched.

The chain uses TRBV4-1 and TRBJ2-1, with 7 nucleotides matching TRBD1. V dropped 0 bases and J dropped 8; count of bases not matched to a gene: 7. CDR3 length: 15 amino acids. CDR1 MGHRA and CDR2 YSYEKL come from the germline V gene. CDR3 sequence (DNA): TGCGCCAGCAGCCAAGACGGGTACAGGGGCGATGAGCAGTTCTTC. Protein: CASSQDGYRGDEQFF.

The rearrangement joins TRBV4-1 to TRBJ2-1; D is perhaps TRBD2 (5 bases). Germline CDR1 reads MGHRA; CDR2 reads YSYEKL. The CDR3 has 15 residues. Trimming removed 1 base at V and 7 bases at J, with 14 bases between. The CDR3 nucleotides read TGCGCCAGCAGCCAAGTAGGTGTTGGCGGGAATGAGCAGTTCTTC. Encoded protein: CASSQVGVGGNEQFF.

V is TRBV7-9 and J is TRBJ1-2; D gene ambiguous. CDR1 SEHNR and CDR2 FQNEAQ come from the germline V gene (reference sequence). Trimming left V 1 base short and J 7 bases short, with 13 bases between. This CDR3 region has 14 residues. CDR3 bases: TGTGCCAGCAGCTTAGGGGCACGAGAGTCTGGCTACACCTTC. Translating it yields CASSLGARESGYTF. Complete variable domain (other parts from reference TRBV7-9 and TRBJ1-2): DTGVSQNPRHKITKRGQNVTFRCDPISEHNRLYWYRQTLGQGPEFLTYFQNEAQLEKSRLLSDRFSAERPKGSFSTLEIQRTEQGDSAMYLCASSLGARESGYTFGSGTRLTVV.

Judged by abundance, this clone is medium-sized. The chain carries TRBV27 and TRBJ1-1; D call uncertain. Germline lookup yields CDR1 MNHEY and CDR2 SMNVEV (reference sequence). The CDR3 loop spans 13 amino acids. The ends were cut back, 5 bases at V and 4 bases at J, with 11 bases in the middle. The CDR3 nucleotides read TGTGCCAGCAGTCCTCAGCCTTTCACTGAAGCTTTCTTT. This encodes CASSPQPFTEAFF.

The V and J genes are TRBV27 and TRBJ2-3, with D perhaps being TRBD1 or TRBD2 (5 bases each). The CDR3 has 17 residues. V was cut by 6 bases and J by 4 bases, with 23 bases left in between. The V gene's germline CDR1 is MNHEY and CDR2 SMNVEV (reference sequence). The CDR3 loop is CASSPLPGPLAPDTQYF. The CDR3 DNA reads as TGTGCCAGCAGCCCCCTCCCGGGACCCCTAGCACCAGATACGCAGTATTTT.

In this sample, this clone turned up once. The genes are TRBV7-2 and TRBJ2-2, with a tentative D call TRBD2 (5 bases). Trimming cost V 0 bases and J 10 bases, with 12 bases left between them. This CDR3 comprises 14 residues. The V gene's germline CDR1 is SGHTA and CDR2 FQGNSA. This chain's CDR3 is CASSLAGAPAELFF. The CDR3, as DNA: TGTGCCAGCAGCTTAGCGGGAGCACCGGCGGAGCTGTTTTTT.

The chain uses TRBV6-5 and TRBJ2-2; D is unresolved. Trimming pared 0 bases from V and 6 bases from J, leaving 8 bases between. Germline V gene sequence: CDR1 MNHEY, CDR2 SVGAGI. This CDR3 comprises 14 residues. The CDR3 DNA follows: TGTGCCAGCAGTTACTCAGGAGAAGCCGGGGAGCTGTTTTTT. This translates into CASSYSGEAGELFF.

This clone is classed as medium-sized (0.01 to 0.1%). The rearrangement uses TRBV6-4 and TRBJ2-3, with 11 bases identical to TRBD2. The CDR3 extends over 15 amino acids. The trim removed 6 bases at V and 3 bases at J, leaving 5 bases unmatched. Germline V CDR1 and CDR2: MRHNA, SNTAGT. The chain's CDR3 is CASSATSGTTDTQYF. The CDR3 nucleotides read TGTGCCAGCAGCGCGACTAGCGGGACAACAGATACGCAGTATTTT.

The chain couples TRBV19 to TRBJ1-2, with a possible D match to TRBD1 (5 bases). The V gene lost 1 base and the J gene lost 0 bases, with 18 bases spanning the gap. This CDR3 contains 18 residues. CDR1 and CDR2 (germline): LNHDA, SQIVND (reference sequence). The CDR3 reads CASSIAQSTGPANYGYTF. The CDR3 DNA reads as TGTGCCAGTAGTATAGCACAATCAACGGGACCCGCTAACTATGGCTACACCTTC.

This clone was observed a handful of times. This rearrangement joins TRBV21-1 to TRBJ2-7; TRBD2 was called by the table and not checked on the DNA. TRBV21-1 is annotated as a pseudogene. This CDR3 comprises 13 residues. DNA of the CDR3: TGTGCCGTAAAAGGACTAGGCATCTACGAGCAGTACTTC. Translated, it gives CAVKGLGIYEQYF.

This clone was recorded at least ten times. This chain links TRBV28 with TRBJ2-3, with 14 bases identical to TRBD2. V lost 5 bases, J lost 9 bases, and 7 bases stayed unmatched. The CDR3 has 15 amino acids. Germline lookup yields CDR1 MDHEN and CDR2 SYDVKM. The CDR3 DNA reads as TGTGCCAGCAGTACGACGGGACTAGCGGGAGAAACGCAGTATTTT. Translated: CASSTTGLAGETQYF. The entire variable domain, with the rest obtained from reference TRBV28 and TRBJ2-3, is as follows: DVKVTQSSRYLVKRTGEKVFLECVQDMDHENMFWYRQDPGLGLRLIYFSYDVKMKEKGDIPEGYSVSREKKERFSLILESASTNQTSMYLCASSTTGLAGETQYFGPGTRLTVL.

A word on this clone: At the DNA level, this CDR3 is encoded by other sequences in the same sample as well. V is TRBV9 and J is TRBJ2-1; 7 positions match TRBD2. CDR3 length: 16 residues. Germline V gives CDR1 SGDLS, CDR2 YYNGEE. Trimming cost V 0 bases and J 0 bases; bases outside gene matches: 3. The CDR3 loop is CASSVEAGSSYNEQFF. The CDR3, as DNA: TGTGCCAGCAGCGTAGAAGCGGGGAGCTCCTACAATGAGCAGTTCTTC.

V is TRBV7-9 and J is TRBJ2-7, with 8 bases identical to TRBD1. Germline trimming cut 5 bases from V and 7 bases from J; bases unmatched to any gene: 19. Germline values: CDR1 SEHNR, CDR2 FQNEAQ (reference sequence). The CDR3 consists of 17 residues. This CDR3 reads CASSPSARGQGYGEQYF. Written as DNA, the CDR3 is TGTGCCAGCAGCCCAAGCGCACGAGGACAGGGATATGGAGAGCAGTACTTC.

This clone was seen more than once but under ten times. The rearrangement uses TRBV7-6 and TRBJ2-2; 7 bases line up with TRBD1. Germline V gives CDR1 SGHVS, CDR2 FNYEAQ. V lost 1 base to trimming and J lost 5 bases; unmatched junction nucleotides: 4. CDR3 length equals 15 residues. The CDR3 nucleotides read TGTGCCAGCAGCTTAGGACAGGGTGGAACCGGGGAGCTGTTTTTT. Translating gives CASSLGQGGTGELFF.

This clone was counted between two and nine times. The rearrangement links TRBV7-2 to TRBJ2-3; no clear D. From germline, CDR1 is SGHTA and CDR2 FQGNSA. Trimming cost V 4 bases and J 0 bases, with 5 bases left between them. This CDR3 has 13 residues. CDR3 coding DNA: TGTGCCAGCAGCTACGACAGCACAGATACGCAGTATTTT. Translated: CASSYDSTDTQYF.

The V call is TRBV7-2, the J call TRBJ2-2; the D gene is possibly TRBD2 (5 bases). Per the germline V gene, CDR1 is SGHTA and CDR2 is FQGNSA. V was clipped by 1 base and J by 0 bases, with 9 bases between them. This CDR3 has 16 amino acids. CDR3 sequence: CASSLGVGANTGELFF. For the CDR3, the DNA is TGTGCCAGCAGCTTAGGGGTGGGAGCGAACACCGGGGAGCTGTTTTTT.

The table lists this clone with a few counts. The genes are TRBV9 and TRBJ1-2; TRBD1 matches at 11 bases. V shed 6 bases, J shed 8 bases, and the junction held 6 bases outside the gene matches. Germline CDR1 SGDLS, CDR2 YYNGEE. The CDR3 is 13 amino acids. As DNA, the CDR3 is TGTGCCAGCACCTGGACAGGGGGCTGGGGCTACACCTTC. It translates to CASTWTGGWGYTF.

The chain uses TRBV27 and TRBJ1-2; possible D gene TRBD1, 6 bases. This CDR3 is built from 14 residues. Per the germline V gene, CDR1 is MNHEY and CDR2 is SMNVEV (reference sequence). Trimming pared 6 bases from V and 3 bases from J, leaving 14 bases between. The CDR3 sequence is CASRELQGYYGYTF. The CDR3 bases are TGTGCCAGCAGAGAATTACAGGGTTACTATGGCTACACCTTC.